This T cell receptor (beta chain) was sequenced for a study of blood T cells in healthy people across ages (dated by TCRdb to about 2015). About the study as a whole: In model experiments, roughly one uniquely barcoded TCR beta cDNA molecule per two T cells was captured by template switching. To track age-related changes in TCR beta repertoire diversity, the study relied on deep sequencing normalized with unique cDNA molecular identifiers. The donors were split into four age groups: young (average about 15 years), middle-aged (roughly 39), aged (roughly 60) and long-lived (approximately 80). Donors of different ages were randomly distributed across sequencing lanes to avoid experimental bias. Two additional independent replicas of 1 million unique cDNA reads from the same blood draw were analyzed for two donors (one aged 18 to 30 and one aged 80 or older).

Here V drops 5 bases and J drops 2 bases, and the junction holds 4 bases not matched to any gene. From the germline V gene, CDR1 is SGHTA and CDR2 is FQGNSA. From cysteine to phenylalanine, the CDR3 is 16 amino acids long. Only the CDR3 region is kept as DNA, spanning 48 bases read in frame from base 1. Systemically healthy Caucasian individuals from Russia, about 38 in total and aged about 6 to 95 years, were included as donors. Approximately 9 milliliters of peripheral blood were collected from each donor into EDTA-treated Vacutainer tubes. Ficoll-Paque density-gradient centrifugation was used to isolate PBMCs, with at least 7 million per sample. Trizol reagent was used to extract total RNA from the PBMCs, yielding at least 6 micrograms per sample. For every donor, an aliquot of PBMCs went through flow cytometry to measure the percentages of naive CD45RAhigh/CD27high T cells. Overall results and qualifications from the work: Since profiling was done on bulk unsorted PBMCs, naive and antigen-experienced compartments could not be conclusively compared. Donor CMV infection status was unknown, potentially confounding age-related changes in expanded clonotypes. As age increased, observed TCR beta diversity per million T cells dropped in a roughly linear way, and a significant reduction was already evident by age 40. Total diversity estimates from one million sequenced T cells were considered lower bounds and underestimates. A strong correlation was found between observed TCR beta diversity and the percentage of naive T cells measured by flow cytometry. The long-lived group showed more naive CD4+ T cells, fewer expanded clones and increased TCR diversity than the aged group, suggesting age selection.

There are a few counts of this clonotype. There is no known antigen for this receptor. No base qualities exist here, and no much larger clone lies one base off it. To prepare the library, 5' RACE was applied. For sequencing, an Illumina HiSeq 2500 was employed. A second roughly 6 to 12 cycle PCR used a sample-barcoded 5' primer and a J-beta primer mix. A unique molecular identifier was introduced onto each TCR beta cDNA molecule by a template-switch 5' adaptor carrying 12 random nucleotides. Each sample yielded at least 3 million CDR3-containing paired-end reads. First-strand cDNA synthesis was performed from all RNA using the Mint cDNA synthesis kit, with priming by a TRBC-specific oligonucleotide. Following uracil-DNA glycosylase treatment, a first 18-cycle PCR with universal primers M1SS and BC2_uni_R was performed on all cDNA. The study's processing was this. For normalization, 1 million high-quality reads were randomly selected from each sample, with every read carrying a distinct molecular identifier. Reads sharing molecular identifiers were discarded rather than binned into consensus sequences. MiTCR, set to a Q25 quality threshold and the strictest error-elimination algorithm, was used for CDR3 identification, clonotype clustering and error correction. Lower-bound total TCR beta diversity was estimated with a nonparametric unseen species model using Euler transformation. TCRdb reprocessing: public reads trimmed at Q25 with fastp, clones called with MiXCR, in-frame beta chains kept. Each CDR3 protein appears once, grouped with its most common genes and DNA. The V and J calls come from TCRdb's annotation, not from the publication. This sample lists 1.5 million to 2 million distinct CDR3 sequences; about 49% were detected once. Together, the top ten hold approximately 2.1% of the sample.

This TCR derives from a woman aged 40 to 50 in good health. The chain couples TRBV7-2 to TRBJ2-6, and TRBD1 matches 9 of the central bases. Sequenced sample: blood. For the CDR3, the sequence is CASSPRQGAGANVLTF. The nucleotide sequence is TGTGCCAGCAGCCCCAGACAGGGGGCTGGGGCCAACGTCCTGACTTTC.